The 19 T cell receptor beta chains below were found in one sample sequenced in a study of T cell repertoires in cytomegalovirus infection. From the reads, TCRdb called clonotypes with MiXCR, one entry per CDR3 protein. The sample lists some 920,000 distinct CDR3 sequences, less than 35% seen once, with over 12% in the top ten. Their antigen targets remain unknown. The sample consisted of cultured CD8+ T cells from PBMCs, taken from culture after CMV antigen stimulation. Receptor source: a human donor in good health (CMV status not recorded). Some clones in this sample may be carry-over from other donors' samples.

In its sample, this clonotype was seen a few times. The rearrangement joins TRBV6-5 to TRBJ2-2, with 14 bases identical to TRBD2. The V gene end was trimmed by 4 bases and the J gene end by 6 bases; junction bases not matched to a gene: 4. Germline V lookup: CDR1 MNHEY, CDR2 SVGAGI. This CDR3 has 16 amino acids. In DNA, the CDR3 is TGTGCCAGCAGTTTCAGACTAGCGGGGGGGCCCGGGGAGCTGTTTTTT. Protein sequence: CASSFRLAGGPGELFF.

This clonotype was observed a few times. The genes are TRBV5-5 and TRBJ2-1; unclear D gene. This CDR3 region has 16 residues. CDR1 and CDR2 (germline): SGHKS, YYEKEE (reference sequence). Deletions cut 0 bases from V and 0 bases from J, with 10 bases between. The CDR3, as DNA: TGTGCCAGCAGCTTGGGGCAGGCCGGCTCCTACAATGAGCAGTTCTTC. It is translated as CASSLGQAGSYNEQFF.

Turning to this clonotype: It may be a read error: a sequence one base away is much more abundant. The V and J genes are TRBV10-3 and TRBJ2-2; a possible D gene is TRBD2 (6 bases). V lost 8 bases, J lost 3 bases, and 10 bases lay in between. CDR1 ENHRY and CDR2 SYGVKD come from the germline V gene. This CDR3 spans 13 amino acids. The CDR3, as DNA: TGTGCCATCGGAGGGGCCGACACCGGGGAGCTGTTTTTT. Translated: CAIGGADTGELFF.

Only a few counts were recorded for this clonotype. The chain links TRBV4-1 to TRBJ2-3; 11 bases fit TRBD2. The CDR3 sequence is 15 residues long. The junction had 3 bases not matched to a gene; V was cut back by 4 bases and J by 3 bases. Germline V gives CDR1 MGHRA, CDR2 YSYEKL. CDR3 sequence: CASSPVAGGTDTQYF. In DNA form, the CDR3 reads TGCGCCAGCAGCCCAGTAGCGGGGGGGACAGATACGCAGTATTTT.

The genes are TRBV7-3 and TRBJ2-1; 10 bases fit TRBD2. CDR3 length: 15 amino acids. Germline values: CDR1 SGHTA, CDR2 FQGTGA. V was clipped by 3 bases and J by 5 bases; unmatched bases: 4. The CDR3 DNA follows: TGTGCCAGCAGCTTGGGGACTAGCGCCAACAATGAGCAGTTCTTC. Its translation is CASSLGTSANNEQFF.

This clonotype showed up just a few times. The chain couples TRBV7-6 to TRBJ1-1, with D possibly being TRBD1 (6 bases). The CDR3 has 17 residues. In germline, CDR1 is SGHVS, CDR2 FNYEAQ. The V gene lost 1 base and the J gene lost 4 bases, with 19 bases spanning the gap. The CDR3 region has the DNA TGTGCCAGCAGCTTAGGAGGTGCAGGGGCATCAGGCACTGAAGCTTTCTTT. It is translated as CASSLGGAGASGTEAFF.

The sample holds many counts of this clonotype. This chain links TRBV7-9 with TRBJ2-3; no definite D call. From germline, CDR1 is SEHNR and CDR2 FQNEAQ (reference sequence). Trimming removed 4 bases from V and 6 bases from J, with 5 bases in between. The CDR3 runs 11 residues. The CDR3 reads CASSSDDTQYF. CDR3 coding DNA: TGTGCCAGCAGCTCGGATGATACGCAGTATTTT.

The chain has TRBV28 and TRBJ2-3, with TRBD2 as a possible D gene (6 bases). CDR1 and CDR2 from the germline V gene are MDHEN and SYDVKM. The CDR3 runs to 15 residues. Trimming took off 6 bases at V and 2 bases at J, with 15 bases between the two ends. CDR3 coding DNA: TGTGCCAGCAGCCTCTCGGGGGAGTACACAGATACGCAGTATTTT. It yields the protein CASSLSGEYTDTQYF.

This sequence joins TRBV19 and TRBJ1-5; D is unclear. The CDR3 length is 14 residues. Trimming cost V 8 bases and J 0 bases, with 11 bases left between them. Germline CDR1 reads LNHDA; CDR2 reads SQIVND (reference sequence). CDR3 sequence (DNA): TGTGCCAGTCGTCAAACCTATAGCAATCAGCCCCAGCATTTT. Its protein is CASRQTYSNQPQHF.

This clonotype was seen repeatedly, ten times or more. This sequence joins TRBV12-5 and TRBJ1-6; 7 bases match TRBD1. CDR1 is LGHNT, CDR2 FRNRAP, per germline. V lost 3 bases, J lost 7 bases, and 15 bases stayed unmatched. The CDR3 is 18 amino acids. DNA of the CDR3: TGTGCTAGTGGTTTTGGGACAGAGCGTCCCCTTTCAAATTCACCCCTCCACTTT. It translates to CASGFGTERPLSNSPLHF. The full variable domain, its missing parts supplied by reference TRBV12-5 and TRBJ1-6, is DARVTQTPRHKVTEMGQEVTMRCQPILGHNTVFWYRQTMMQGLELLAYFRNRAPLDDSGMPKDRFSAEMPDATLATLKIQPSEPRDSAVYFCASGFGTERPLSNSPLHFGNGTRLTVT.

This clonotype was seen more than once but under ten times. This chain links TRBV7-4 with TRBJ2-2; 9 nucleotides line up with TRBD1. This CDR3 contains 22 residues. Germline V lookup: CDR1 SGHVT, CDR2 SQSDAQ. V gave up 1 base and J gave up 1 base; unmatched junction bases: 19. The CDR3 sequence: CASSLGPNRPVDRGWNTGELFF. In DNA, the CDR3 is TGTGCCAGCAGCTTAGGGCCCAACCGCCCGGTTGACAGGGGGTGGAACACCGGGGAGCTGTTTTTT. The variable domain in full, completed from reference TRBV7-4 and TRBJ2-2, reads GAGVSQSPRYKVAKRGRDVALRCDSISGHVTLYWYRQTLGQGSEVLTYSQSDAQRDKSGRPSGRFSAERPERSVSTLKIQRTEQGDSAVYLCASSLGPNRPVDRGWNTGELFFGEGSRLTVL.

This clonotype was seen just once. CDR3 loop: CASSLGRGSPGANVLTF. The CDR3 DNA reads as TGTGCCAGCAGCTTAGGCCGCGGGAGCCCTGGGGCCAACGTCCTGACTTTC. J is TRBJ2-6 and V is TRBV13; 7 nucleotides align to TRBD2. The CDR3 is made up of 17 amino acids. CDR1 and CDR2 from the germline V gene are PRHDT and FYEKMQ (reference sequence). V lost 0 bases to trimming and J lost 2 bases; unmatched junction nucleotides: 4.

This clonotype has more than one count but fewer than ten. The chain recombines TRBV4-1 with TRBJ2-5; 9 bases line up with TRBD1. Germline V gene lookup returns CDR1 MGHRA and CDR2 YSYEKL. The CDR3 contains 17 residues. V was pared by 4 bases and J by 1 base, with 10 bases of the junction left unmatched. The CDR3 DNA reads as TGCGCCAGCAGCCCCATAGAGACAGGGGGGAGCCAAGAGACCCAGTACTTC. Translation gives CASSPIETGGSQETQYF.

V gene TRBV19 combines with J gene TRBJ1-5, with 8 bases aligning to TRBD1. The germline V gene has CDR1 LNHDA and CDR2 SQIVND (reference sequence). J gave up 7 bases and V 5 bases, and 10 bases lay outside the gene matches. There are 15 residues in the CDR3. The CDR3 spells CASSYPGQGFQPQHF. In DNA form, the CDR3 reads TGTGCCAGTAGTTACCCCGGACAGGGTTTCCAGCCCCAGCATTTT.

This clonotype was detected only a few times. The V gene is TRBV19, the J gene TRBJ1-2; D gene unclear. Trimming cost V 3 bases and J 5 bases, with 13 bases left between them. The CDR3 has 14 residues. CDR1 is LNHDA, CDR2 SQIVND, per germline (reference sequence). The CDR3 reads CASSIGLPVYGYTF. The CDR3 DNA reads TGTGCCAGTAGTATCGGGTTGCCTGTATATGGCTACACCTTC.

V is TRBV6-1 and J is TRBJ1-2, with D hard to call. Deletions cut 3 bases from V and 0 bases from J, with 11 bases between. The germline V gene has CDR1 MNHNS and CDR2 SASEGT. The CDR3 length is 15 residues. The CDR3 DNA reads as TGTGCCAGCAGTGAGGCACCGACCCCTAACTATGGCTACACCTTC. Its translation: CASSEAPTPNYGYTF.

The genes are TRBV5-1 and TRBJ1-1, with D unclear. The germline gives CDR1 SGHRS, CDR2 YFSETQ. This CDR3 has 13 amino acids. The V end lost 7 bases, the J end lost 5 bases, and 15 bases lay between the germline ends. CDR3: CASQKGDLTEAFF. Here the CDR3 DNA reads TGCGCCAGCCAAAAGGGAGATTTGACTGAAGCTTTCTTT.

Only a few counts were recorded for this clonotype. The V call is TRBV7-9, the J call TRBJ2-1, with 12 positions matching TRBD1. Trimming at V came to 4 bases and at J to 5 bases, leaving 3 bases not matched to a gene. Germline values: CDR1 SEHNR, CDR2 FQNEAQ (reference sequence). The CDR3 runs 15 residues. The CDR3 spells CASSWGQGAHNEQFF. The DNA for the CDR3 is TGTGCCAGCAGCTGGGGACAGGGGGCCCACAATGAGCAGTTCTTC.

This clonotype was detected many times. This chain joins TRBV7-2 and TRBJ2-3; no reliable D call. V was cut by 2 bases and J by 0 bases, with 6 bases left in between. The CDR3 has 14 amino acids. Germline loops: CDR1 SGHTA, CDR2 FQGNSA. The CDR3 DNA reads as TGTGCCAGCAGCTTACCAGTAAGCACAGATACGCAGTATTTT. Translated, it gives CASSLPVSTDTQYF.